This T cell receptor (beta chain) was recorded in a study of siplizumab effects on memory and regulatory T cells (dated by TCRdb to the late 2010s). In terms of the full investigation: The effect of the anti-CD2 antibody siplizumab on alloreactive T-cell subsets was examined in allogeneic mixed lymphocyte reactions constructed from human PBMCs.

Sorted unstimulated T cells and proliferating T cells recovered from mixed lymphocyte reactions were subjected to TCRbeta CDR3 sequencing. Fresh whole blood from roughly 10 HLA-typed healthy donors was used to isolate PBMCs. Unstimulated CD4+ non-regulatory T cells were FACS-sorted to map the origin of alloreactive clones. Turning to this clone: Which antigen it targets is not known. No much larger clonotype is one base removed from it; base qualities were not supplied.

The trim is 3 bases for V and 0 bases for J, with a gap of 15 bases between the germline ends. The CDR3 runs 16 residues from the cysteine to the phenylalanine. Just CDR3 DNA is preserved here, 48 bases in frame from base 1. The germline V gene (reference sequence) sets CDR1 to SEHNR and CDR2 to FQNEAQ. Beyond this particular receptor, the publication reports: No functional confirmation was obtained for the suppressive function of proliferating Tregs from siplizumab cultures. Among mappable alloreactive CD4+ clones, the Treg-derived fraction averaged around 63% with siplizumab versus about 27% in control reactions. Compared with memory T cells, unstimulated naive T cells appeared more diverse, and naive cells seemed to make a substantial contribution to the alloresponse. The cumulative frequency of alloreactive sequences that could be traced back to unstimulated CD4+ memory T cells was significantly reduced by siplizumab. Roughly 80-97% of proliferating CD4+ or CD8+ clones could not be assigned a naive or memory phenotype. Because sequences at frequencies below about 10^-5 were poorly captured, only a minor fraction of alloreactive clones could be mapped back to unstimulated subsets.

Libraries were constructed by the immunoSEQ multiplex PCR assay. The deep sequencing platform assayed around 94,000 TCR templates per sample. Genomic DNA extracted from sorted T cells was used for TCRbeta CDR3 sequencing. Concerning the study's data processing: Clonal analysis of TCRbeta CDR3 data was done in the R programming language. Comparing unstimulated samples against CFSE-low samples taken after the reaction was how alloreactive CD4+ and CD8+ clones were defined. Alloreactive CD4+ clones were assigned to regulatory or non-regulatory origin by matching sequences to sorted unstimulated Treg and non-Treg repertoires. The source is immuneACCESS, and TCRdb retained only in-frame sequences with V and J called. Part of the clones is not carried over; for the studies checked, unresolved V genes explain less than half of this, and the remainder is unexplained. D and trimming come from the DNA, and the V and J calls and clone size come from that table. The table for this sample lists 75,000 to 100,000 clones; just under 95% of them were counted only once. The ten largest make up 1% to 1.5% of the sample.

This receptor was obtained from a human donor in good health. Material for sequencing was non-Treg CD4+ T cells sorted from blood. Per the publication, the cell subset or site label means: FACS-sorted unstimulated CD4+ non-regulatory T cells. The rearrangement joined TRBV7-9 to TRBJ2-7, with no confidently assigned D gene. For the CDR3, the sequence is CASSFLGGPNSYEQYF. The sequence in DNA is TGTGCCAGCAGCTTTTTAGGCGGACCGAACTCCTACGAGCAGTACTTC.